The clone carrying this TCR beta chain was observed once. What it binds is unknown. The source of the sample is a study of cytomegalovirus exposure and HLA in healthy donors. Study-wide findings and caveats: The listing of roughly 160 TCR beta chains classed them as cytomegalovirus-associated. Presence/absence results assume similar sequencing depth per donor, which may not hold. It was confirmed in vitro that a few of the CMV-associated chains were specific for CMV antigens.

V lost 1 base, J lost 4 bases, and 3 bases stayed unmatched. Germline V lookup: CDR1 SEHNR, CDR2 FQNEAQ (reference sequence). This CDR3 region has 14 residues. A multiplex PCR was run with 60 Vbeta primers and 13 Jbeta primers. Assay used: immunoSEQ multiplex PCR; TCRdb lists only in-frame clones, some missing. The table includes about 120,000 clones, about 73% detected once. The source of this sequence is a woman in her thirties or forties in good health and CMV-seronegative. The chain employs TRBV7-9 and TRBJ1-1; 7 nucleotides align to TRBD1. What was sequenced was PBMCs. The CDR3 loop reads CASSLGQGSTEAFF. The CDR3 DNA reads TGTGCCAGCAGCTTAGGACAGGGTAGCACTGAAGCTTTCTTT.